A single sample is the source of the 13 T cell receptor beta chains below, sequenced in a study of T-cell reconstitution after alpha-beta-depleted transplantation in children. Preparation of the TCRbeta library used unique molecular identifiers. One entry per CDR3 protein, called by TCRdb with MiXCR from the PCR reads. The sample has about 170,000 distinct CDR3 sequences, around 10% seen once. This specimen consisted of PBMCs, obtained before TCRalphabeta/CD19-depleted stem cell transplant. These receptors originate from a boy aged 2-15 years with acute myeloid leukemia, due to receive a stem cell transplant.

This clonotype was detected many times. This chain joins TRBV5-6 and TRBJ1-5; D is unclear. Germline CDR1 is SGHDT and CDR2 is YYEEEE. Trimming pared 0 bases from V and 7 bases from J, leaving 8 bases between. The CDR3 is 13 amino acids. The CDR3 reads CASSLDTEQPQHF. CDR3 bases: TGTGCCAGCAGCTTGGACACCGAGCAGCCCCAGCATTTT. Based on the CDR3 plus reference TRBV5-6 and TRBJ1-5, the full variable domain is DAGVTQSPTHLIKTRGQQVTLRCSPKSGHDTVSWYQQALGQGPQFIFQYYEEEERQRGNFPDRFSGHQFPNYSSELNVNALLLGDSALYLCASSLDTEQPQHFGDGTRLSIL.

The rearrangement links TRBV19 to TRBJ1-1; D gene unclear. The CDR3 is 14 residues long. CDR1 is LNHDA and CDR2 is SQIVND in the germline V gene (reference sequence). V was trimmed by 9 bases and J by 0 bases, leaving 14 bases between them. Here the CDR3 reads CASRTRTVNTEAFF. The CDR3 DNA follows: TGTGCCAGCAGAACCCGGACGGTGAACACTGAAGCTTTCTTT.

This clonotype was picked up many times. The chain combines TRBV20-1 with TRBJ1-2; no reliable D call. Trimming removed 2 bases from V and 8 bases from J, with 12 bases in between. This CDR3 comprises 12 residues. Germline lookup yields CDR1 DFQATT and CDR2 SNEGSKA (reference sequence). Here the CDR3 reads CSARIVVRGYTF. CDR3 sequence (DNA): TGCAGTGCTAGAATCGTCGTACGAGGCTACACCTTC.

This clonotype occurred many times. This rearrangement joins TRBV20-1 to TRBJ2-5; 11 bases align to TRBD1. The CDR3 is made up of 13 amino acids. The germline CDR1 and CDR2 sequences are DFQATT and SNEGSKA (reference sequence). J lost 7 bases, V lost 3 bases, and 4 bases had no gene match. The chain's CDR3 is CSASIGQGATQYF. The CDR3 DNA sequence: TGCAGTGCTAGCATCGGACAGGGGGCGACCCAGTACTTC.

There are many counts of this clonotype. J is TRBJ1-2 and V is TRBV6-1, with 7 bases that match TRBD1. The germline V gene has CDR1 MNHNS and CDR2 SASEGT. CDR3 length: 16 residues. The V and J ends lost 6 bases and 5 bases, in that order; junction bases with no gene match: 15. CDR3 in DNA: TGTGCCAGCAGGGGGGCCGGCGACAGGGCGGCGTATGGCTACACCTTC. Its translation is CASRGAGDRAAYGYTF.

This clonotype was picked up many times. The genes are TRBV11-1 and TRBJ2-2, with a weak D call TRBD1 (6 bases). The germline V gene has CDR1 SGHAT and CDR2 FQDESV (reference sequence). This CDR3 spans 16 amino acids. V shed 6 bases and J shed 5 bases, with 19 bases lying between them. This CDR3 reads CASSLARGHQTGELFF. The DNA for the CDR3 is TGTGCCAGCAGTCTCGCCCGGGGACACCAAACCGGGGAGCTGTTTTTT.

This clonotype was observed at least ten times. This chain links TRBV20-1 with TRBJ2-2, with D hard to call. Deletions cut 2 bases from V and 0 bases from J, with 7 bases between. This CDR3 contains 14 residues. The germline CDR1 and CDR2 sequences are DFQATT and SNEGSKA (reference sequence). The CDR3 DNA is TGCAGTGCTAGACGTGACACGAACACCGGGGAGCTGTTTTTT. As protein: CSARRDTNTGELFF.

Ten or more counts support this clonotype. V is TRBV5-1 and J is TRBJ1-2; D is undetermined. This CDR3 is built from 13 residues. V was pared by 1 base and J by 4 bases, with 8 bases between. The germline V gene has CDR1 SGHRS and CDR2 YFSETQ. The CDR3 loop reads CASSLPASYGYTF. The CDR3 region has the DNA TGCGCCAGCAGCTTGCCGGCTTCCTATGGCTACACCTTC.

This clonotype occurred many times. The chain is built from TRBV12-3 or TRBV12-4 and TRBJ2-5; D is unclear. The V gene lost 0 bases and the J gene lost 5 bases, with 10 bases spanning the gap. CDR3 length equals 14 residues. This CDR3 is CASSLARVYETQYF. The CDR3 DNA reads as TGTGCCAGCAGTTTAGCAAGGGTTTACGAGACCCAGTACTTC.

In its sample, this clonotype was seen many times. The CDR3 DNA follows: TGCGCCAGCAGCCAAGAGTTCGGGACATTGTACCAAGAGACCCAGTACTTC. The encoded protein is CASSQEFGTLYQETQYF. The chain combines TRBV4-1 with TRBJ2-5, with a weak D call TRBD1 (6 bases). The CDR3 has 17 amino acids. With 0 bases removed from V and 0 bases from J, the gap between germline ends came to 14 bases. CDR1 and CDR2 (germline): MGHRA, YSYEKL.

This clonotype has ten or more counts. The chain uses TRBV5-1 and TRBJ1-6, with D tentatively TRBD1 (6 bases). CDR3 length equals 17 residues. Germline V gene data show CDR1 as SGHRS and CDR2 as YFSETQ. Trimming stripped 1 base from V and 7 bases from J, with 18 bases between. The CDR3 sequence: CASSLSGPGGKNSPLHF. DNA for the CDR3: TGCGCCAGCAGCTTGAGTGGTCCGGGGGGCAAAAATTCACCCCTCCACTTT.

This clonotype was seen many times. This rearrangement joins TRBV20-1 to TRBJ2-7; tentatively, D is TRBD1 or TRBD2 (5 bases each). CDR1 is DFQATT and CDR2 is SNEGSKA in the germline V gene (reference sequence). The CDR3 totals 13 residues. Trimming pared 1 base from V and 2 bases from J, leaving 9 bases between. CDR3 in DNA: TGCAGTGCTAGAGGGGGGTCCACCTACGAGCAGTACTTC. Translation: CSARGGSTYEQYF.

This clonotype occurred many times. The chain joins TRBV24-1 to TRBJ2-1, with D possibly TRBD1 on 6 matching bases. The germline V gene has CDR1 KGHDR and CDR2 SFDVKD. The CDR3 totals 13 residues. The germline V and J ends were trimmed by 7 bases and 10 bases, with 16 bases remaining between them. CDR3 sequence reads: CATSQGGIEEQFF. The CDR3 DNA reads TGTGCCACCAGCCAAGGGGGTATAGAAGAGCAGTTCTTC.